A single sample gave rise to the 19 T cell receptor beta chains below, sequenced in a study of precursors of human CD4 cytotoxic T cells. MiXCR was run by TCRdb on the reads, yielding one entry per CDR3 protein. The sample has 600 to 750 distinct CDR3 sequences, roughly 15% seen once. Bulk UMI-based sequencing covered sorted CD4+ central memory, effector memory, IL-7R-high and IL-7R-negative TEMRA subsets. The sample comprised memory CD4+ T cells from blood (PBMCs). The receptors derive from a human donor in good health.

The rearrangement links TRBV5-6 to TRBJ1-5; D possibly corresponds to TRBD1 (6 bases). CDR1 SGHDT and CDR2 YYEEEE come from the germline V gene. There are 16 residues in the CDR3. Deletions cut 4 bases from V and 1 base from J, with 15 bases between. This CDR3 is CASSDFGGRSNQPQHF. CDR3 bases: TGTGCCAGCAGCGATTTCGGGGGGCGCAGCAATCAGCCCCAGCATTTT.

In this sample, this clonotype is large. An end of the junction does not agree with germline; a read error may underlie this. The V call is TRBV29-1, the J call TRBJ2-3; TRBD2 agrees at 14 bases. CDR1 SQVTM and CDR2 ANQGSEA come from the germline V gene. CDR3 length: 16 amino acids. The chain's CDR3 is CSGEIGLAGGGDTQYF. For the CDR3, the DNA is TGCAGCGGTGAAATTGGACTAGCGGGAGGTGGAGATACGCAGTATTTT.

The genes are TRBV7-8 and TRBJ1-2; tentative D call: TRBD1 (5 bases). With 1 base removed from V and 8 bases from J, the gap between germline ends came to 17 bases. Germline CDR1 is SGHVS and CDR2 is FQNEAQ. CDR3 length: 15 amino acids. DNA of the CDR3: TGTGCCAGCAGCTTAGATAACTCGGGGACGGGAGGCTACACCTTC. Translation gives CASSLDNSGTGGYTF.

The CDR3, as DNA: TGTGCCAGCAGTTTATCCTTAGGACTCAGAGGGGGAACCTACGAGCAGTACTTC. This sequence encodes CASSLSLGLRGGTYEQYF. The rearrangement joins TRBV28 to TRBJ2-7, with D perhaps TRBD1 (6 bases). V was clipped by 1 base and J by 2 bases, with 21 bases between them. The CDR3 is made up of 18 amino acids. Germline CDR1 MDHEN, CDR2 SYDVKM.

By proportion, this clonotype is large. The chain combines TRBV7-6 with TRBJ2-7; 8 bases align to TRBD2. V dropped 5 bases and J dropped 2; count of bases not matched to a gene: 11. Germline CDR1 SGHVS, CDR2 FNYEAQ. The CDR3 covers 16 residues. As DNA, the CDR3 is TGTGCCAGCAGCCCTCCGCCGGGACTAGGAGCCTACGAGCAGTACTTC. Amino acids: CASSPPPGLGAYEQYF.

The rearrangement uses TRBV5-1 and TRBJ2-7; 7 bases are shared with TRBD2. Germline trimming cut 0 bases from V and 5 bases from J; bases unmatched to any gene: 8. The germline CDR1 and CDR2 sequences are SGHRS and YFSETQ. This CDR3 has 15 residues. The CDR3 region has the DNA TGCGCCAGCAGCTTGGGTAGGGGAGGGCCAGACGAGCAGTACTTC. It encodes CASSLGRGGPDEQYF.

CDR3 sequence reads: CASTPTSGHTDTQYF. In nucleotides, the CDR3 is TGTGCCAGCACCCCGACTAGCGGGCACACAGATACGCAGTATTTT. The chain employs TRBV2 and TRBJ2-3, with 10 bases lining up with TRBD2. The CDR3 is 15 residues long. CDR1 and CDR2 from the germline V gene are SNHLY and FYNNEI. The ends lost 7 bases at V and 2 bases at J; junction bases unmatched: 6.

The J gene is TRBJ2-3, the V gene TRBV7-2; 15 bases align to TRBD2. The CDR3 sequence is 18 residues long. Germline-derived CDR1 and CDR2 are SGHTA and FQGNSA. After removal of 5 bases from V and 4 bases from J, the junction contained 10 bases not matched to a gene. In DNA, the CDR3 is TGTGCCAGCAGCCCAACCCGGACTAGCGGGAGGGATTCAGATACGCAGTATTTT. Translated: CASSPTRTSGRDSDTQYF.

The CDR3 spells CASSLDTVYEQYF. In DNA form, the CDR3 reads TGCGCCAGCAGCTTGGATACAGTCTACGAGCAGTACTTC. V usage is TRBV5-1 and J usage is TRBJ2-7; D is uncertain. The CDR3 covers 13 residues. V lost 0 bases and J 3 bases, leaving 7 bases between the germline ends. CDR1 is SGHRS, CDR2 YFSETQ, per germline.

The chain uses TRBV20-1 and TRBJ2-1, with D possibly matching TRBD2 (6 bases). From germline, CDR1 is DFQATT and CDR2 SNEGSKA (reference sequence). V was pared by 2 bases and J by 4 bases, with 18 bases between. This CDR3 has 16 amino acids. The CDR3 DNA follows: TGCAGTGCTAGACTCCAACGGGCGGGGCGGTACAATGAGCAGTTCTTC. It translates to CSARLQRAGRYNEQFF.

This clonotype has more than one count but fewer than ten. The chain is built from TRBV7-2 and TRBJ1-4; 8 bases are a match to TRBD1. Trimming at V came to 10 bases and at J to 3 bases, leaving 4 bases not matched to a gene. The CDR3 has 13 residues. Germline CDR1 SGHTA, CDR2 FQGNSA. The CDR3: CATPQGANEKLFF. The CDR3 DNA sequence: TGTGCCACCCCACAGGGGGCTAATGAAAAACTGTTTTTT.

A few counts support this clonotype. This rearrangement joins TRBV7-2 to TRBJ2-7, with no clear D. Trimming pared 3 bases from V and 7 bases from J, leaving 13 bases between. This CDR3 contains 13 residues. The germline gives CDR1 SGHTA, CDR2 FQGNSA. The CDR3 DNA reads as TGTGCCAGCAGCTTTAAATCCCAAGGAGAGCAGTACTTC. Its protein product is CASSFKSQGEQYF. The full variable domain, with the rest looked up from reference TRBV7-2 and TRBJ2-7, is GAGVSQSPSNKVTEKGKDVELRCDPISGHTALYWYRQSLGQGLEFLIYFQGNSAPDKSGLPSDRFSAERTGGSVSTLTIQRTQQEDSAVYLCASSFKSQGEQYFGPGTRLTVT.

The V and J genes are TRBV20-1 and TRBJ2-1; D remains ambiguous. The ends were cut back, 3 bases at V and 2 bases at J, with 11 bases in the middle. Germline CDR1 and CDR2: DFQATT and SNEGSKA (reference sequence). The CDR3 covers 14 residues. The CDR3 loop is CSASGLTPYNEQFF. Written as DNA, the CDR3 is TGCAGTGCTAGTGGCTTAACCCCCTACAATGAGCAGTTCTTC.

Sample share makes this clonotype large (0.1 to 1%). The CDR3: CASSLGLAVNEQFF. The CDR3 DNA sequence: TGTGCCAGCAGTTTAGGGCTAGCGGTCAATGAGCAGTTCTTC. This chain connects TRBV12-3 or TRBV12-4 to TRBJ2-1, with 7 positions matching TRBD2. The CDR3 runs 14 residues. V gave up 1 base and J gave up 6 bases; unmatched junction bases: 3.

This clonotype was seen more than once but under ten times. The chain is built from TRBV27 and TRBJ2-1; 11 bases are shared with TRBD2. Per germline, CDR1 MNHEY and CDR2 SMNVEV (reference sequence). Trimming took 1 base from V and 8 from J; bases not matched to a gene: 10. The CDR3 length is 17 residues. The CDR3 sequence is CASSLFMTSGNGDEQFF. CDR3 coding DNA: TGTGCCAGCAGTTTATTCATGACTAGCGGGAATGGAGATGAGCAGTTCTTC.

This clonotype was detected a few times. This CDR3 is CASSLRDDTEAFF. DNA for the CDR3: TGTGCCAGCAGCCTCAGGGACGACACTGAAGCTTTCTTT. The chain has TRBV7-9 and TRBJ1-1; possibly TRBD1 for D (5 bases). This CDR3 contains 13 residues. Germline CDR1 SEHNR, CDR2 FQNEAQ (reference sequence). V dropped 5 bases and J dropped 3 bases, with 10 bases sitting between them.

This clonotype was seen a few times. The J gene is TRBJ2-1, the V gene TRBV19; 7 nucleotides agree with TRBD1. The V and J ends lost 7 bases and 2 bases, in that order; junction bases with no gene match: 8. This CDR3 has 15 amino acids. Germline V CDR1 and CDR2: LNHDA, SQIVND (reference sequence). As DNA, the CDR3 is TGTGCCAGTACCCGGGACAGTACCCCCTACAATGAGCAGTTCTTC. This gives the protein CASTRDSTPYNEQFF.

This clonotype came up a few times. This chain links TRBV10-2 with TRBJ1-6; D is undetermined. V was clipped by 3 bases and J by 4 bases, with 7 bases between them. The CDR3 has 14 residues. Germline lookup yields CDR1 WSHSY and CDR2 SAAADI. The CDR3 loop is CASSERAYNSPLHF. The CDR3 DNA is TGCGCCAGCAGTGAACGGGCTTATAATTCACCCCTCCACTTT.

Within the sample, this clonotype is hyperexpanded (1% or more). The gene calls are TRBV5-1 and TRBJ1-6, with 7 bases lining up with TRBD1. This CDR3 is 16 amino acids long. The V segment lost 7 bases and the J segment 4 bases; nucleotides outside the gene matches: 11. Germline V lookup: CDR1 SGHRS, CDR2 YFSETQ. In DNA, the CDR3 is TGCGCCAGCCGTCCCTCGCCGGGACAGTATAATTCACCCCTCCACTTT. It encodes CASRPSPGQYNSPLHF. The whole variable domain, filled in from reference TRBV5-1 and TRBJ1-6, reads KAGVTQTPRYLIKTRGQQVTLSCSPISGHRSVSWYQQTPGQGLQFLFEYFSETQRNKGNFPGRFSGRQFSNSRSEMNVSTLELGDSALYLCASRPSPGQYNSPLHFGNGTRLTVT.